One sample yielded the 10 T cell receptor beta chains listed below, sequenced in a study of CD8+CD57+ T cells in acquired aplastic anemia. The template for TCR beta VDJ and CDR3 sequence profiling was genomic DNA. MiXCR, run by TCRdb on the reads, gives a single entry per CDR3 protein. The table lists 150,000 to 180,000 distinct CDR3 sequences, about 50% of them singletons. Individuals selected for sequencing had exhibited CD8+CD57+ cell expansion on flow cytometry. Input material: sorted CD4+, CD8+, or CD8+CD57+ T cells (not recorded which) from PBMCs. The receptor source for this set is a human donor with aplastic anemia.

This sequence joins TRBV19 and TRBJ1-1; 10 bases fit TRBD1. Germline V gene sequence: CDR1 LNHDA, CDR2 SQIVND (reference sequence). The CDR3 extends over 13 amino acids. Trimming took 9 bases from V and 3 from J; bases not matched to a gene: 4. CDR3 residues: CARRGTGDTEAFF. In DNA, the CDR3 is TGTGCCAGGAGGGGGACAGGGGACACTGAAGCTTTCTTT.

The sample holds a few counts of this clonotype. V and J are TRBV7-8 and TRBJ1-2; 8 bases align to TRBD1. V lost 4 bases to trimming and J lost 7 bases; unmatched junction nucleotides: 11. The CDR3 has 15 residues. Germline lookup yields CDR1 SGHVS and CDR2 FQNEAQ. The CDR3 loop is CASSSRTGRMGGYTF. Written as DNA, the CDR3 is TGTGCCAGCAGCTCAAGGACAGGGCGAATGGGTGGCTACACCTTC. The whole variable domain, remainder taken from reference TRBV7-8 and TRBJ1-2, is GAGVSQSPRYKVAKRGQDVALRCDPISGHVSLFWYQQALGQGPEFLTYFQNEAQLDKSGLPSDRFFAERPEGSVSTLKIQRTQQEDSAVYLCASSSRTGRMGGYTFGSGTRLTVV.

This rearrangement joins TRBV19 to TRBJ2-2, with D hard to call. The CDR3 covers 10 residues. Deletions cut 7 bases from V and 8 bases from J, with 5 bases between. The germline V gene encodes CDR1 LNHDA and CDR2 SQIVND (reference sequence). In DNA form, the CDR3 reads TGTGCCAGTAACGGGGGGGAGCTGTTTTTT. This encodes CASNGGELFF.

The chain has TRBV2 and TRBJ2-7; TRBD1 matches 7 bases. The germline V gene has CDR1 SNHLY and CDR2 FYNNEI. The CDR3 extends over 12 amino acids. V dropped 6 bases and J dropped 4; count of bases not matched to a gene: 3. As DNA, the CDR3 is TGTGCCAGCAGCGTACAGGGGTACGAGCAGTACTTC. It is translated as CASSVQGYEQYF.

The chain links TRBV19 to TRBJ2-7; 7 bases map to TRBD1. Trimming removed 7 bases from V and 4 bases from J; junction bases left unmatched: 4. The CDR3 has 12 amino acids. Germline V gives CDR1 LNHDA, CDR2 SQIVND (reference sequence). The CDR3 loop is CASTPGGYEQYF. In DNA, the CDR3 is TGTGCCAGTACCCCAGGGGGATACGAGCAGTACTTC.

With respect to this clonotype: Since a much larger clone is just one base distant, this may be a read error. The J gene is TRBJ2-1, the V gene TRBV27, with 9 bases that match TRBD1. The germline V gene encodes CDR1 MNHEY and CDR2 SMNVEV (reference sequence). J lost 13 bases, V lost 5 bases, and 12 bases had no gene match. The CDR3 contains 14 residues. For the CDR3, the DNA is TGTGCCAGCAGTCGGGACAGGGCGTGGGAGACCCAGTTCTTC. Its translation: CASSRDRAWETQFF.

The CDR3 loop is CAKRTGGQETQYF. Here the CDR3 DNA reads TGTGCCAAAAGGACAGGGGGCCAAGAGACCCAGTACTTC. This chain joins TRBV24-1 and TRBJ2-5, with 10 bases matching TRBD1. Looked up from germline, CDR1 is KGHDR and CDR2 is SFDVKD. The CDR3 sequence is 13 residues long. The junction had 3 bases not matched to a gene; V was cut back by 11 bases and J by 1 base.

Points on this clonotype: This could be a read error, since a much larger clone is one nucleotide away. CDR3 nucleotide sequence: TGCGCCAGCAGCCCCCGACCGGACAACTACAATGAGCAGTTCTTC. Its protein product is CASSPRPDNYNEQFF. V is TRBV4-1 and J is TRBJ2-1; D is possibly TRBD1 (5 bases). This CDR3 is 15 amino acids long. Germline CDR1 is MGHRA and CDR2 is YSYEKL. V was clipped by 4 bases and J by 3 bases, with 13 bases between them.

The rearrangement links TRBV19 to TRBJ2-3, with 9 bases identical to TRBD2. CDR1 is LNHDA and CDR2 is SQIVND in the germline V gene (reference sequence). V shed 7 bases, J shed 6 bases, and the junction held 8 bases outside the gene matches. The CDR3 is 14 amino acids. CDR3 in amino acids: CASIDSGGQDTQYF. The CDR3 DNA sequence: TGTGCCAGTATCGACAGCGGGGGGCAGGATACGCAGTATTTT.

This clonotype showed up just once. This may be a read error: a much more frequent sequence differs by one nucleotide. The gene calls are TRBV12-3 or TRBV12-4 and TRBJ1-2; D perhaps matches TRBD1 (6 bases). The CDR3 spans 13 residues. The CDR3 region has the DNA TGTGCCAGCAATGGGGGCAGAAACTATGGCTCCACCTTC. It is translated as CASNGGRNYGSTF.